The T cell receptor (beta chain) described here comes from a study of shared clonotypes between healthy human individuals. The study enrolled healthy HIV-negative adults without recent acute infections or vaccinations as donors. Assay execution took place at the deep level. Measured with immunoSEQ multiplex PCR; TCRdb has only the in-frame clones, and not every one. The sample includes some 2,100,000 clones, almost 96% seen only once; the top ten take 0.13%. Study-level findings and limits: Only blood underwent sampling, and tissue repertoires likely differ. Generation probabilities of non-shared clonotypes were lower (relative to those shared by all four donors).

Per germline, CDR1 WNHNN and CDR2 SYGVQD (reference sequence). This CDR3 region has 13 residues. Trimming removed 0 bases at V and 7 bases at J, with 4 bases between. A note on this clone: Antigen: not known. This specimen includes other DNA sequences encoding the same CDR3.

Sequenced: naive CD4+ T cells sorted from blood. Documented subset: CD45RA+ positively selected. The clonotype comes from a man between 18 and 35 years old in good health. This sequence joins TRBV10-1 and TRBJ1-6; D gene ambiguous. DNA of the CDR3: TGCGCCAGCAGTGAGTCAGGGAATTCACCCCTCCACTTT. Translation: CASSESGNSPLHF.